The next 24 T cell receptor beta chains were all read from a single sample in a study of control samples from healthy donors and cancer patients. Profiled with immunoSEQ multiplex PCR; TCRdb holds only in-frame clones, not every one. Here the sample spans 150,000 to 200,000 clones, about nine tenths being singletons. Sequenced input: blood. These receptors came from a woman aged 25 to 39 in good health.

The chain recombines TRBV27 with TRBJ1-2; TRBD1 is a possible D gene (5 bases). The CDR3 sequence is 13 residues long. V lost 2 bases to trimming and J lost 7 bases, with 11 bases between them. Looked up from germline, CDR1 is MNHEY and CDR2 is SMNVEV (reference sequence). The CDR3 here is CASSLERGIGYTF. The DNA of the CDR3 is TGTGCCAGCAGTTTAGAGAGGGGAATTGGCTACACCTTC.

The chain combines TRBV6-2 or TRBV6-3 with TRBJ2-2; 8 nucleotides agree with TRBD1. Trimming cost V 2 bases and J 4 bases; bases outside gene matches: 6. The CDR3 spans 16 residues. Germline CDR1 is MNHEY and CDR2 is SVGEGT. The CDR3 bases are TGTGCCAGCAGTTACGTCAGGGGGCGCGGCACCGGGGAGCTGTTTTTT. This gives the protein CASSYVRGRGTGELFF.

For this clone: The junction differs from germline at one of its ends, possibly a read error. V and J are TRBV7-7 and TRBJ2-3; 12 nucleotides match TRBD1. CDR3 length: 19 amino acids. In germline, CDR1 is SSHAT, CDR2 FNYEAQ (reference sequence). The CDR3 spells CASSVTTGTGGANTDTQYF. The CDR3 bases are TGTGCTAGCAGCGTAACCACCGGGACAGGGGGCGCTAACACAGATACGCAGTATTTT. The full variable domain, with the rest looked up from reference TRBV7-7 and TRBJ2-3, is GAGVSQSPRYKVTKRGQDVTLRCDPISSHATLYWYQQALGQGPEFLTYFNYEAQPDKSGLPSDRFSAERPEGSISTLTIQRTEQRDSAMYRCASSVTTGTGGANTDTQYFGPGTRLTVL.

V usage is TRBV29-1 and J usage is TRBJ1-2, with TRBD1 matching over 10 bases. The CDR3 has 16 residues. Trimming removed 1 base from V and 0 bases from J; junction bases left unmatched: 5. The germline gives CDR1 SQVTM, CDR2 ANQGSEA. The CDR3 reads CSVEVYGTGANYGYTF. Written as DNA, the CDR3 is TGCAGCGTTGAAGTGTATGGGACAGGGGCTAACTATGGCTACACCTTC.

The chain carries TRBV6-1 and TRBJ1-2, with D perhaps matching TRBD1 (5 bases). The germline V gene has CDR1 MNHNS and CDR2 SASEGT. This CDR3 is built from 14 residues. V was cut by 0 bases and J by 7 bases, with 12 bases left in between. As DNA, the CDR3 is TGTGCCAGCAGTGAAGCCCCCGACAGCTCTGGCTACACCTTC. This sequence encodes CASSEAPDSSGYTF.

V usage is TRBV4-3 and J usage is TRBJ2-7, with TRBD2 identical over 10 bases. The CDR3 is made up of 15 amino acids. After removal of 1 base from V and 3 bases from J, the junction contained 3 bases not matched to a gene. Germline lookup yields CDR1 LGHNA and CDR2 YSLEER. For the CDR3, the DNA is TGCGCCAGCAGCCAAGTAGCGGGAGGCATCTACGAGCAGTACTTC. Translating gives CASSQVAGGIYEQYF.

J is TRBJ1-6 and V is TRBV6-1, with D hard to call. The CDR3 covers 16 residues. CDR1 is MNHNS, CDR2 SASEGT, per germline. V dropped 2 bases and J dropped 5 bases, with 13 bases sitting between them. In DNA form, the CDR3 reads TGTGCCAGCAGTGAACTGTTAGCAAAAGATAATTCACCCCTCCACTTT. It translates to CASSELLAKDNSPLHF.

The rearrangement uses TRBV10-1 and TRBJ2-3; a weak D match, TRBD2 (6 bases). Trimming took 3 bases from V and 3 from J, leaving 10 bases between them. The CDR3 is 14 amino acids. Germline values: CDR1 WNHNN, CDR2 SYGVQD (reference sequence). CDR3 protein: CASSEGGSTDTQYF. As DNA, the CDR3 is TGCGCCAGCAGTGAAGGAGGGTCGACAGATACGCAGTATTTT.

V usage is TRBV10-3 and J usage is TRBJ2-7; 7 bases line up with TRBD1. Per the germline V gene, CDR1 is ENHRY and CDR2 is SYGVKD. The V segment lost 0 bases and the J segment 6 bases; nucleotides outside the gene matches: 2. This CDR3 has 13 residues. Here the CDR3 reads CAISESTGFEQYF. The CDR3 DNA reads TGTGCCATCAGTGAGTCGACAGGGTTCGAGCAGTACTTC.

The chain joins TRBV9 to TRBJ2-3; 9 bases agree with TRBD2. There are 16 residues in the CDR3. The V gene's germline CDR1 is SGDLS and CDR2 YYNGEE. Germline trimming cut 0 bases from V and 2 bases from J; bases unmatched to any gene: 4. The CDR3 is CASSVAASGTTDTQYF. The DNA for the CDR3 is TGTGCCAGCAGCGTAGCGGCTAGCGGGACCACAGATACGCAGTATTTT. The full variable domain, in which reference TRBV9 and TRBJ2-3 provide the parts outside the CDR3, is DSGVTQTPKHLITATGQRVTLRCSPRSGDLSVYWYQQSLDQGLQFLIQYYNGEERAKGNILERFSAQQFPDLHSELNLSSLELGDSALYFCASSVAASGTTDTQYFGPGTRLTVL.

The chain links TRBV19 to TRBJ2-6; D is unresolved. Trimming pared 6 bases from V and 2 bases from J, leaving 2 bases between. The length of the CDR3 is 12 residues. Germline CDR1 is LNHDA and CDR2 is SQIVND (reference sequence). In DNA form, the CDR3 reads TGTGCCAGTAGGGCTGGGGCCAACGTCCTGACTTTC. This encodes CASRAGANVLTF.

This clone was seen a single time. The chain carries TRBV7-9 and TRBJ2-7; 9 nucleotides align to TRBD2. Germline V CDR1 and CDR2: SEHNR, FQNEAQ (reference sequence). This CDR3 comprises 15 residues. Germline trimming cut 1 base from V and 0 bases from J; bases unmatched to any gene: 1. The CDR3 reads CASSLERGASYEQYF. The CDR3 region has the DNA TGTGCCAGCAGCTTAGAGCGGGGGGCCTCCTACGAGCAGTACTTC.

CDR3 sequence (DNA): TGTGCCAGCAGAGGACTAGCGGGACTAGAGGAGACCCAGTACTTC. It is translated as CASRGLAGLEETQYF. This chain links TRBV6-6 with TRBJ2-5, with TRBD2 matching over 12 bases. Per germline, CDR1 MNHNY and CDR2 SVGAGI (reference sequence). V lost 6 bases to trimming and J lost 5 bases; unmatched junction nucleotides: 7. The CDR3 spans 15 residues.

In its sample, this clone was seen once. The chain employs TRBV6-5 and TRBJ1-5, with unresolved D. The CDR3 runs to 13 residues. V was cut by 7 bases and J by 2 bases, with 9 bases left in between. Per germline, CDR1 MNHEY and CDR2 SVGAGI. CDR3 bases: TGTGCCAGCACGGGATGGGGCAATCAGCCCCAGCATTTT. Translating it yields CASTGWGNQPQHF.

The chain links TRBV12-3 or TRBV12-4 to TRBJ2-7; D assignment may be TRBD1 or TRBD2 (5 bases each). The CDR3 totals 12 residues. V was pared by 5 bases and J by 3 bases, with 8 bases between. Written as DNA, the CDR3 is TGTGCCAGCAGTCGGGGCGGCTACGAGCAGTACTTC. Protein sequence: CASSRGGYEQYF.

This chain uses TRBV5-1 with TRBJ2-5; D call uncertain. V dropped 2 bases and J dropped 0 bases, with 5 bases sitting between them. Germline assignment: CDR1 SGHRS and CDR2 YFSETQ. This CDR3 is 13 amino acids long. CDR3 in amino acids: CASSFNYQETQYF. The CDR3 nucleotides read TGCGCCAGCAGCTTTAATTACCAAGAGACCCAGTACTTC.

With regard to this clone: At the DNA level, this CDR3 is encoded by other sequences in the same sample as well. This chain connects TRBV11-1 to TRBJ1-2; D not certain. Germline lookup yields CDR1 SGHAT and CDR2 FQDESV (reference sequence). V shed 1 base and J shed 2 bases, with 5 bases lying between them. The CDR3 contains 13 residues. The CDR3 region is CASSLVRNYGYTF. CDR3 bases: TGTGCCAGCAGCTTAGTCCGGAACTATGGCTACACCTTC.

The chain joins TRBV4-1 to TRBJ2-1, with TRBD2 matching over 10 bases. CDR1 is MGHRA, CDR2 YSYEKL, per germline. The CDR3 runs to 20 residues. V shed 1 base and J 0 bases; nucleotides not matched to a gene: 12. Here the CDR3 DNA reads TGCGCCAGCAGCCAAGTAGGGCTAGCGGGAGCCCCACCCTCCTACAATGAGCAGTTCTTC. Translated: CASSQVGLAGAPPSYNEQFF.

This clone was detected only once. The chain links TRBV29-1 to TRBJ2-7; 8 bases align to TRBD2. The junction had 9 bases not matched to a gene; V was cut back by 7 bases and J by 7 bases. The CDR3 spans 12 residues. CDR1 is SQVTM and CDR2 is ANQGSEA in the germline V gene. The CDR3 nucleotides read TGCAGCGCTGCCGGGACTAGTTTTGAGCAGTACTTC. As protein: CSAAGTSFEQYF.

The V and J genes are TRBV28 and TRBJ2-1; 9 nucleotides line up with TRBD2. Germline V gene data show CDR1 as MDHEN and CDR2 as SYDVKM. The CDR3 totals 16 residues. Trimming cost V 1 base and J 5 bases; bases outside gene matches: 6. CDR3 DNA: TGTGCCAGCAGTTTATCGGCGGGGGGGCGGGACAATGAGCAGTTCTTC. It is translated as CASSLSAGGRDNEQFF. Together with reference TRBV28 and TRBJ2-1, the CDR3 gives the full variable domain: DVKVTQSSRYLVKRTGEKVFLECVQDMDHENMFWYRQDPGLGLRLIYFSYDVKMKEKGDIPEGYSVSREKKERFSLILESASTNQTSMYLCASSLSAGGRDNEQFFGPGTRLTVL.

Turning to this clone: Other DNA sequences in the same sample also yield this CDR3. V gene TRBV7-9 combines with J gene TRBJ1-2; D is undetermined. Germline V gene sequence: CDR1 SEHNR, CDR2 FQNEAQ (reference sequence). V was trimmed by 5 bases and J by 0 bases, leaving 7 bases between them. CDR3 length: 13 residues. The CDR3 spells CASSLPSNYGYTF. CDR3 nucleotides: TGTGCCAGCAGCCTCCCGTCTAACTATGGCTACACCTTC.

The CDR3 bases are TGTGCCAGCAGCACCGGGAGGGGGTATGAGCAGTTCTTC. Encoded protein: CASSTGRGYEQFF. The rearrangement uses TRBV11-3 and TRBJ2-1; 8 bases align to TRBD2. Unmatched junction bases numbered 5, after V lost 5 bases and J lost 8 bases. Germline CDR1 reads SGHNT; CDR2 reads YENEEA. The CDR3 loop spans 13 amino acids.

The chain combines TRBV18 with TRBJ2-1; D is ambiguous. The V end was cut by 2 bases, the J end by 8 bases, with 7 bases between. CDR3 length: 12 residues. Germline CDR1 KGHSH, CDR2 LQKENI. DNA of the CDR3: TGTGCCAGCTCACCAGGGGTCTATGAGCAGTTCTTC. Residues: CASSPGVYEQFF.

CDR3 in DNA: TGCGCCAGCAGACAGGGCACTGAAGCTTTCTTT. It yields the protein CASRQGTEAFF. V gene TRBV10-2 combines with J gene TRBJ1-1, with D possibly being TRBD1 (6 bases). Germline-derived CDR1 and CDR2 are WSHSY and SAAADI. The V and J ends lost 6 bases and 4 bases respectively, with 6 bases between them. This CDR3 comprises 11 residues.